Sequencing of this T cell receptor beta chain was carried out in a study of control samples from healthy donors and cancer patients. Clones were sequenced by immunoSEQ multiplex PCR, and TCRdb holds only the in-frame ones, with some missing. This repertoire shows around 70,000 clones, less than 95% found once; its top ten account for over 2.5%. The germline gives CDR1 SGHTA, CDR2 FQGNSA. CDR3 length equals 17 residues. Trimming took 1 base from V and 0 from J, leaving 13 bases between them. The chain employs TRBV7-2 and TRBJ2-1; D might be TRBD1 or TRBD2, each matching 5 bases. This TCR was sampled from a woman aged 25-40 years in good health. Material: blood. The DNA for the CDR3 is TGTGCCAGCAGCTTAGTGGACCGGGGCCTCTCCTACAATGAGCAGTTCTTC. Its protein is CASSLVDRGLSYNEQFF.